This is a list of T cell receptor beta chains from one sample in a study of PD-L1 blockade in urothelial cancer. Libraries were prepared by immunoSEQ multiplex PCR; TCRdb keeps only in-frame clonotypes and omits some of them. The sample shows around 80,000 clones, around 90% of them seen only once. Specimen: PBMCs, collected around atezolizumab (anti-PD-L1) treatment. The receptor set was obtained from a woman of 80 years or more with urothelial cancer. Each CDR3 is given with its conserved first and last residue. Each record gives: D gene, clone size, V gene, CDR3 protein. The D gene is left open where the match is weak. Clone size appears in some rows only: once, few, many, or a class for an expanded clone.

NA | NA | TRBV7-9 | CASILGDTSYNEQFF
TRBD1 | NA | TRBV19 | CASRQQGARETQYF
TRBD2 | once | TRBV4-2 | CASSQGGGTSGPYNEQFF
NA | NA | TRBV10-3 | CAISESSADTQYF
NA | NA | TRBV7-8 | CASSLAPGLKVDEQYF
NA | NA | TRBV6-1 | CASSDGFRDTEAFF
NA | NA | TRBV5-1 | CASSLAGGEETQYF
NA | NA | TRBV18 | CASSPQSGGLNEKLFF
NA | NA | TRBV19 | CASSIDRAGNQPQHF
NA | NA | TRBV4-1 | CASSQLPQSSYEQYF
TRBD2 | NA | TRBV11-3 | CASSLGDGLAGLNEQFF
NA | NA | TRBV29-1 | CSVDGADDEAFF
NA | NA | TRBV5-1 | CASSFGEPNQPQHF
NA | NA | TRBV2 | CASSYRVSTDTQYF
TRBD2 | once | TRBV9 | CASSVATSGRAQETQYF
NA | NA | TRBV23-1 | CASRSPGISLRYSGNTIYF
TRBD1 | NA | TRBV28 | CASSLDRSNMNTEAFF
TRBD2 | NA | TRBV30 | CAQGGSYEQYF
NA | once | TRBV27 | CASSSYRETGANVLTF
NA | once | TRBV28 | CASALEGVTDTQYF
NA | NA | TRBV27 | CASSSFDSQETQYF
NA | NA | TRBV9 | CASSVEGFGGRISGNTIYF
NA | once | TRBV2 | CASSGESSYEQYF
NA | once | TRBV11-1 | CASSVIQGNTEAFF
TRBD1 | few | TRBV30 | CAWSTGATTNEKLFF
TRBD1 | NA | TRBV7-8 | CASTTGTVNTEAFF
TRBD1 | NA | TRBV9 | CASSAGGPGRAFF
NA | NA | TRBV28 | CASGPDEAFF
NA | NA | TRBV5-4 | CASSLGGQIGYTF
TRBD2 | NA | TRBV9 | CASSPLGEGLHNEQFF
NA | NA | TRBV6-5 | CATTGILGTEAFF
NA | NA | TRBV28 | CASTGTAPSSPYNEQFF
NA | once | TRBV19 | CASSIHTEAFF
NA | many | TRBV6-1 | CASNPTGLYGYTF
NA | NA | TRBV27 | CASSFREQYF
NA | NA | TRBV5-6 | CASSFTNRREQYF
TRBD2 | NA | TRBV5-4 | CASSLKRTSGDSEQYF
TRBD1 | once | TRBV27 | CASRHTGGSYEQYF
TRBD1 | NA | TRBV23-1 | CASTQPGQGWSGELFF
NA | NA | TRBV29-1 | CSGGEVAEQFF
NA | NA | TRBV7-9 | CASSYGTHTEAFF
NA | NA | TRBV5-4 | CASSFGPEVYNEQFF
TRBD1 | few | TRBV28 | CASSSQGGGQPQHF
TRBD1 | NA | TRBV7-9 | CASSLVSGQGREKLFF
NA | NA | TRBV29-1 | CSVDRGGTNEQFF
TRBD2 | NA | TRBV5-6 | CASSLVVAGVGEQFF
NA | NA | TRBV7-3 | CASSLRRDEGTEAFF
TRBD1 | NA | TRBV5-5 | CASSPRTGGSTEAFF
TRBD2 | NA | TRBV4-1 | CASSQELGGSREQYF
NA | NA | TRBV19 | CASSNGQRLNTEAFF
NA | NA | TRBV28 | CASSYGDRTAHEQYF
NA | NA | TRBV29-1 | CSVSRVGRGDEQYF
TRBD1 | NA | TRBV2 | CASSPTGQGNTIYF
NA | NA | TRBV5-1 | CASSLGSGLYEQYF
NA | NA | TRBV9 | CASSVQGLYGYTF